The T cell receptor (beta chain) under discussion was sequenced for a study of spatial heterogeneity in lung cancer. Study in general: Detection consistently yielded more beta chains than alpha chains. Study-wide results and limits: Tumor mutation count correlated with how many alpha and beta TCRs expanded intratumorally. The study estimated about 7.2% alpha and 13% to 15% beta chain coverage of tumor T cells.

Noted time point: sample taken at primary tumor resection. Patients with untreated early-stage non-small cell lung cancer, numbering some 72, were the donors. Whole RNA came from tumor, nontumor lung or frozen PBMC and was sequenced without being sorted. In its sample, this clonotype was seen many times. Its antigen is undetermined. In TCRdb, the 5' RACE reads were re-called with MiXCR into one record per CDR3 protein. The table lists roughly 6,000 distinct CDR3 sequences, 1% to 1.5% of them singletons. Germline values: CDR1 LGHDT, CDR2 YNNKEL (reference sequence). CDR3 length: 15 amino acids. Deletions cut 8 bases from V and 3 bases from J, with 16 bases between.

This chain links TRBV3-1 with TRBJ2-2; possibly TRBD2 for D (6 bases). The TCR comes from a male donor with early-stage non-small cell lung cancer. This material consisted of lung tumor tissue, taken at surgery. The CDR3 loop is CASALGEEDTGELFF. CDR3 bases: TGTGCCAGCGCTCTAGGGGAGGAGGACACCGGGGAGCTGTTTTTT. The full variable domain, rest sourced from reference TRBV3-1 and TRBJ2-2, is DTAVSQTPKYLVTQMGNDKSIKCEQNLGHDTMYWYKQDSKKFLKIMFSYNNKELIINETVPNRFSPKSPDKAHLNLHINSLELGDSAVYFCASALGEEDTGELFFGEGSRLTVL.